This is a list of T cell receptor beta chains from one sample in a study of sequential checkpoint blockade in melanoma. Generated by immunoSEQ multiplex PCR, the TCRdb table keeps only in-frame clones and is missing some. Of under 7,000 clones in the sample, about 25% are singletons; the top ten hold roughly a fifth. The source was tumor tissue (inferred from file names), collected from a patient given nivolumab and ipilimumab in sequence. These receptor sequences come from a human donor with melanoma. CDR3s include the opening cysteine and the closing phenylalanine or tryptophan. Each record gives: D gene, J gene, V gene, clone size, CDR3 protein, CDR3 DNA. A D gene is named only where the DNA matches it firmly. Clone size is not always given. Where it is, it says once, few, many or a class for expanded clones.

>NA|TRBJ2-7|TRBV9|large
CASSSMIGGHSYEQYF
TGTGCCAGCAGCTCCATGATCGGGGGGCACTCCTACGAGCAGTACTTC
>TRBD2|TRBJ2-1|TRBV10-2|few
CASAGGASYNEQFF
TGCGCCAGTGCCGGGGGGGCTTCCTACAATGAGCAGTTCTTC
>TRBD2|TRBJ2-5|TRBV7-8|NA
CASSQGLVETQYF
TGTGCCAGCAGCCAAGGACTAGTCGAGACCCAGTACTTC
>TRBD1|TRBJ2-3|TRBV28|few
CASMETGSTDTQYF
TGTGCCAGCATGGAGACAGGGAGCACAGATACGCAGTATTTT
>NA|TRBJ1-2|TRBV19|NA
CASSGWGLNYGYTF
TGTGCCAGTAGTGGGTGGGGTCTTAACTATGGCTACACCTTC
>NA|TRBJ1-5|TRBV6-8|few
CASSPRAEQPQHF
TGTGCCAGCAGTCCCAGGGCGGAGCAGCCCCAGCATTTT
>NA|TRBJ2-1|TRBV6-8|NA
CASSWSYNEQFF
TGTGCCAGCAGTTGGTCCTACAATGAGCAGTTCTTC
>NA|TRBJ2-3|TRBV29-1|NA
CSVGRASTDTQYF
TGCAGCGTTGGTAGGGCTAGCACAGATACGCAGTATTTT
>NA|TRBJ2-2|TRBV6-1|NA
CASSEGWLNTGELFF
TGTGCCAGCAGTGAAGGGTGGCTCAACACCGGGGAGCTGTTTTTT
>NA|TRBJ1-1|TRBV18|NA
CASSPMRGAGTEAFF
TGTGCCAGCTCACCAATGAGGGGGGCAGGGACTGAAGCTTTCTTT
>NA|TRBJ2-7|TRBV6-8|few
CASSYRGGYEQYF
TGTGCCAGCAGTTACAGGGGGGGGTACGAGCAGTACTTC
>NA|TRBJ2-6|TRBV6-8|NA
CAISARGRGANVLTF
TGTGCCATCAGTGCTCGGGGGCGAGGGGCCAACGTCCTGACTTTC
>NA|TRBJ2-1|TRBV5-1|NA
CASSWRGAATPNEQFF
TGCGCCAGCAGCTGGCGGGGAGCGGCGACACCTAATGAGCAGTTCTTC
>NA|TRBJ1-1|TRBV28|NA
CASSFWDKLNTEAFF
TGTGCCAGCAGTTTTTGGGACAAACTGAACACTGAAGCTTTCTTT
>NA|TRBJ2-1|TRBV6-8|NA
CASREIGYNEQFF
TGTGCCAGCAGGGAAATTGGGTACAATGAGCAGTTCTTC
>NA|TRBJ1-3|TRBV14|NA
CASSTLQGGRNTIYF
TGTGCCAGCAGCACGTTACAAGGAGGAAGGAACACCATATATTTT
>NA|TRBJ2-3|TRBV11-3|few
CASSHDRPLFTDTQYF
TGTGCCAGCAGTCACGACAGGCCGTTATTTACAGATACGCAGTATTTT
>NA|TRBJ1-5|TRBV9|NA
CASSAGTSNQPQHF
TGTGCCAGCAGCGCAGGAACTAGCAATCAGCCCCAGCATTTT
>NA|TRBJ2-3|TRBV6-8|NA
CASRAAWTDTQYF
TGTGCCAGCAGGGCCGCCTGGACAGATACGCAGTATTTT
>TRBD2|TRBJ2-5|TRBV5-1|NA
CASSRRGSQETQYF
TGCGCCAGCAGTCGGCGGGGGAGCCAAGAGACCCAGTACTTC
>NA|TRBJ2-2|TRBV6-8|NA
CASSKNPGTGTNTGELFF
TGTGCCAGCAGTAAAAATCCCGGGACTGGGACGAACACCGGGGAGCTGTTTTTT
>NA|TRBJ2-3|TRBV9|NA
CASSVRFPDTQYF
TGTGCCAGCAGCGTGAGGTTCCCAGATACGCAGTATTTT